The next 8 T cell receptor beta chains were all read from a single sample in a study of PD-1 blockade in classical Hodgkin lymphoma. Indicated time point: cycle 4 day 1 (C4D1), after 6 weeks of nivolumab. After autologous stem cell transplantation all patients relapsed, and prior brentuximab vedotin exposure differed between cohorts. Magnetic negative selection was used to purify CD4+ T cells from PBMCs that had been thawed. Measured with immunoSEQ multiplex PCR; TCRdb has only the in-frame clones, and not every one. The sample lists around 18,000 clones; about 75% were seen once. The material was CD4+ T cells from blood, obtained before the fourth cycle of nivolumab. The receptors derive from a human donor with classical Hodgkin lymphoma.

This clone occurred a few times. The genes are TRBV2 and TRBJ1-6; maybe TRBD1 (5 bases). The CDR3 runs to 13 residues. The germline CDR1 and CDR2 sequences are SNHLY and FYNNEI. V was trimmed by 6 bases and J by 9 bases, leaving 12 bases between them. CDR3 bases: TGTGCCAGCAGGACAGATTCCGGTTCACCCCTCCACTTT. It translates to CASRTDSGSPLHF.

The chain recombines TRBV2 with TRBJ1-5; D is unclear. Looked up from germline, CDR1 is SNHLY and CDR2 is FYNNEI. This CDR3 contains 13 residues. V was shortened by 5 bases and J by 3 bases, with 8 bases between the two germline ends. The CDR3 DNA follows: TGTGCCAGCAGTAGTATGGACAATCAGCCCCAGCATTTT. This encodes CASSSMDNQPQHF.

The genes are TRBV7-9 and TRBJ1-2, with 9 nucleotides matching TRBD1. CDR1 is SEHNR, CDR2 FQNEAQ, per germline (reference sequence). V dropped 2 bases and J dropped 1; count of bases not matched to a gene: 14. This CDR3 contains 19 residues. The CDR3 region is CASSLKRLGQGLGNYGYTF. The CDR3 nucleotides read TGTGCCAGCAGCTTAAAGAGGTTGGGACAGGGCCTGGGTAACTATGGCTACACCTTC. Combining the CDR3 with reference TRBV7-9 and TRBJ1-2 gives the whole variable domain DTGVSQNPRHKITKRGQNVTFRCDPISEHNRLYWYRQTLGQGPEFLTYFQNEAQLEKSRLLSDRFSAERPKGSFSTLEIQRTEQGDSAMYLCASSLKRLGQGLGNYGYTFGSGTRLTVV.

This rearrangement joins TRBV5-6 to TRBJ1-2; D gene ambiguous. Trimming left V 2 bases short and J 2 bases short, with 10 bases between. The germline gives CDR1 SGHDT, CDR2 YYEEEE. This CDR3 contains 14 residues. CDR3 DNA: TGTGCCAGCAGCTTTGGGAGTTCCAACTATGGCTACACCTTC. It translates to CASSFGSSNYGYTF. Based on the CDR3 plus reference TRBV5-6 and TRBJ1-2, the full variable domain is DAGVTQSPTHLIKTRGQQVTLRCSPKSGHDTVSWYQQALGQGPQFIFQYYEEEERQRGNFPDRFSGHQFPNYSSELNVNALLLGDSALYLCASSFGSSNYGYTFGSGTRLTVV.

The chain joins TRBV6-6 to TRBJ2-7, with D possibly being TRBD1 (6 bases). Germline values: CDR1 MNHNY, CDR2 SVGAGI (reference sequence). The CDR3 runs 13 residues. V gave up 7 bases and J gave up 0 bases, with 10 bases separating them. CDR3 sequence: CASNADSSYEQYF. For the CDR3, the DNA is TGTGCCAGCAACGCGGACAGCTCCTACGAGCAGTACTTC.

The rearrangement joins TRBV6-6 to TRBJ2-3; D is possibly TRBD2 (5 bases). V was cut by 5 bases and J by 0 bases, with 12 bases left in between. The CDR3 is 15 residues long. CDR1 MNHNY and CDR2 SVGAGI come from the germline V gene (reference sequence). Here the CDR3 reads CASSLGIASTDTQYF. CDR3 nucleotide sequence: TGTGCCAGCAGTCTCGGGATAGCGAGCACAGATACGCAGTATTTT.

The chain has TRBV14 and TRBJ1-6; D may be TRBD1 (6 bases). Germline V CDR1 and CDR2: SGHDN, FVKESK. Trimming pared 1 base from V and 6 bases from J, leaving 7 bases between. The CDR3 runs 14 residues. This chain's CDR3 is CASSQVRGNSPLHF. The CDR3 DNA reads TGTGCCAGCAGCCAAGTCAGGGGTAATTCACCCCTCCACTTT.

The V call is TRBV4-1, the J call TRBJ1-2; unclear D gene. CDR1 and CDR2 from the germline V gene are MGHRA and YSYEKL. The CDR3 runs to 13 residues. Trimming left V 1 base short and J 5 bases short, with 8 bases between. The CDR3 reads CASSQGSWYGYTF. The CDR3 bases are TGCGCCAGCAGCCAAGGATCTTGGTATGGCTACACCTTC.